Listed here are 26 T cell receptor beta chains from one sample, sequenced in a study of brain T cells in children with intractable seizures. TCRdb's table, derived via immunoSEQ multiplex PCR, lists solely in-frame clones and lacks some. The table records 110,000 or so clones, 94% of them present only once. The starting material was peripheral blood, obtained at surgery. Receptors originate from a boy in the first two years of life with hemimegalencephaly and intractable seizures.

The chain has TRBV28 and TRBJ1-4, with 7 bases lining up with TRBD1. The V segment lost 7 bases and the J segment 5 bases; nucleotides outside the gene matches: 1. The CDR3 covers 12 residues. Germline CDR1 and CDR2: MDHEN and SYDVKM. The CDR3: CASTTGNEKLFF. The CDR3 DNA sequence: TGTGCCAGCACGACAGGGAATGAAAAACTGTTTTTT.

The chain uses TRBV7-3 and TRBJ2-7; 12 bases match TRBD2. In germline, CDR1 is SGHTA, CDR2 FQGTGA. There are 13 residues in the CDR3. V dropped 5 bases and J dropped 6; count of bases not matched to a gene: 2. The CDR3: CASSRLAGAEQYF. In nucleotides, the CDR3 is TGTGCCAGCAGCCGACTAGCGGGGGCCGAGCAGTACTTC. The full variable domain, its missing parts supplied by reference TRBV7-3 and TRBJ2-7, is GAGVSQTPSNKVTEKGKYVELRCDPISGHTALYWYRQSLGQGPEFLIYFQGTGAADDSGLPNDRFFAVRPEGSVSTLKIQRTERGDSAVYLCASSRLAGAEQYFGPGTRLTVT.

The J gene is TRBJ2-1, the V gene TRBV13, with D hard to call. Germline CDR1 is PRHDT and CDR2 is FYEKMQ (reference sequence). The CDR3 contains 14 residues. Trimming took off 4 bases at V and 6 bases at J, with 13 bases between the two ends. The DNA for the CDR3 is TGTGCCAGCAGCTCCTTCCGGCTCCGCAATGAGCAGTTCTTC. Protein sequence: CASSSFRLRNEQFF.

This chain links TRBV5-8 with TRBJ2-7, with TRBD2 matching over 7 bases. The trim removed 0 bases at V and 0 bases at J, leaving 9 bases unmatched. The CDR3 contains 17 residues. CDR1 and CDR2 from the germline V gene are SGHTS and YDEGEE. For the CDR3, the DNA is TGTGCCAGCAGCTTGGGACTAGCAGTCCCGCACTCCTACGAGCAGTACTTC. This gives the protein CASSLGLAVPHSYEQYF.

The chain's CDR3 is CASSSRGGGIGGEQYF. CDR3 coding DNA: TGCGCCAGCAGCTCCCGAGGCGGGGGAATTGGGGGCGAGCAGTACTTC. V usage is TRBV5-1 and J usage is TRBJ2-7; 7 bases line up with TRBD2. V shed 3 bases and J 6 bases; nucleotides not matched to a gene: 15. This CDR3 has 16 amino acids. Germline V gene data show CDR1 as SGHRS and CDR2 as YFSETQ.

The genes are TRBV5-1 and TRBJ2-5; 12 bases line up with TRBD2. CDR1 SGHRS and CDR2 YFSETQ come from the germline V gene. The CDR3 is 17 amino acids. J lost 5 bases, V lost 4 bases, and 12 bases had no gene match. The CDR3 is CASSTNPLAGGSETQYF. Written as DNA, the CDR3 is TGCGCCAGCAGCACAAACCCCCTAGCGGGAGGGTCGGAGACCCAGTACTTC.

The chain joins TRBV5-1 to TRBJ2-2; no definite D call. CDR1 is SGHRS, CDR2 YFSETQ, per germline. V lost 0 bases, J lost 6 bases, and 9 bases lay in between. This CDR3 is built from 14 residues. CDR3 in amino acids: CASSLGHRAGELFF. In DNA form, the CDR3 reads TGCGCCAGCAGCTTGGGGCACAGAGCCGGGGAGCTGTTTTTT.

The chain is built from TRBV19 and TRBJ2-1; D could derive from TRBD1 or TRBD2 (5 bases each). The CDR3 has 15 amino acids. The V end lost 7 bases, the J end lost 5 bases, and 18 bases lay between the germline ends. Germline CDR1 reads LNHDA; CDR2 reads SQIVND (reference sequence). For the CDR3, the DNA is TGTGCCAGTACCACCGCCGGGACCCCGCACAATGAGCAGTTCTTC. It specifies CASTTAGTPHNEQFF.

The CDR3 region is CASGLAASVAETQYF. CDR3 sequence (DNA): TGCGCCAGCGGGCTAGCGGCAAGTGTCGCAGAGACCCAGTACTTC. J is TRBJ2-5 and V is TRBV10-2, with 7 bases aligning to TRBD2. The CDR3 sequence is 15 residues long. Trimming at V came to 8 bases and at J to 4 bases, leaving 13 bases not matched to a gene. The germline CDR1 and CDR2 sequences are WSHSY and SAAADI.

This chain connects TRBV7-9 to TRBJ2-2; D is undetermined. The CDR3 contains 14 residues. The V end lost 2 bases, the J end lost 3 bases, and 7 bases lay between the germline ends. Per germline, CDR1 SEHNR and CDR2 FQNEAQ (reference sequence). In DNA, the CDR3 is TGTGCCAGCAGCTTATCTAAGTACACCGGGGAGCTGTTTTTT. This translates into CASSLSKYTGELFF.

This sequence joins TRBV7-9 and TRBJ2-7; D is perhaps TRBD1 (6 bases). V lost 3 bases and J 3 bases, leaving 12 bases between the germline ends. CDR3 length: 14 residues. The germline V gene has CDR1 SEHNR and CDR2 FQNEAQ (reference sequence). The CDR3 nucleotides read TGTGCCAGCAGCTTCGGCAGGGGCAGCTACGAGCAGTACTTC. Translated: CASSFGRGSYEQYF. The full variable domain, rest sourced from reference TRBV7-9 and TRBJ2-7, is DTGVSQNPRHKITKRGQNVTFRCDPISEHNRLYWYRQTLGQGPEFLTYFQNEAQLEKSRLLSDRFSAERPKGSFSTLEIQRTEQGDSAMYLCASSFGRGSYEQYFGPGTRLTVT.

The chain uses TRBV28 and TRBJ1-1, with D maybe TRBD1 (6 bases). With 7 bases removed from V and 3 bases from J, the gap between germline ends came to 18 bases. The germline V gene encodes CDR1 MDHEN and CDR2 SYDVKM. The CDR3 is 15 amino acids. Here the CDR3 DNA reads TGTGCCAGCACCTCCGGGGAGGGGGTATACACTGAAGCTTTCTTT. This translates into CASTSGEGVYTEAFF.

This chain links TRBV5-4 with TRBJ2-1; TRBD2 aligns across 10 bases. Trimming cost V 0 bases and J 0 bases; bases outside gene matches: 3. There are 17 residues in the CDR3. Germline CDR1 SGHNT, CDR2 YYREEE (reference sequence). CDR3 coding DNA: TGTGCCAGCAGCTTGGAGGCTAGCGGGAGCTCCTACAATGAGCAGTTCTTC. Translating gives CASSLEASGSSYNEQFF.

This chain connects TRBV5-4 to TRBJ2-5, with D possibly TRBD2 on 6 matching bases. The CDR3 length is 15 residues. The V end was cut by 2 bases, the J end by 4 bases, with 15 bases between. Germline values: CDR1 SGHNT, CDR2 YYREEE (reference sequence). The CDR3 spells CASSFTGLSVETQYF. CDR3 DNA: TGTGCCAGCAGCTTTACGGGACTCTCGGTAGAGACCCAGTACTTC.

The chain has TRBV30 and TRBJ1-6; 7 nucleotides match TRBD1. The germline CDR1 and CDR2 sequences are GTSNPN and SVGIG (reference sequence). V was clipped by 4 bases and J by 7 bases; unmatched bases: 10. This CDR3 is built from 15 residues. CDR3 amino acids: CAWIKGQGGNSPLHF. CDR3 nucleotides: TGTGCCTGGATAAAAGGGCAGGGGGGCAATTCACCCCTCCACTTT. Complete variable domain (other parts from reference TRBV30 and TRBJ1-6): SQTIHQWPATLVQPVGSPLSLECTVEGTSNPNLYWYRQAAGRGLQLLFYSVGIGQISSEVPQNLSASRPQDRQFILSSKKLLLSDSGFYLCAWIKGQGGNSPLHFGNGTRLTVT.

This sequence joins TRBV11-3 and TRBJ2-7; D uncertain. There are 16 residues in the CDR3. The V gene's germline CDR1 is SGHNT and CDR2 YENEEA. Trimming shortened V by 0 bases and J by 3 bases, and 15 bases separated the two germline ends. CDR3 residues: CASSLDQPRYVYEQYF. DNA for the CDR3: TGTGCCAGCAGCTTAGACCAGCCCCGCTATGTCTACGAGCAGTACTTC.

Only one count was recorded for this clone. This chain connects TRBV28 to TRBJ1-6, with unresolved D. CDR1 MDHEN and CDR2 SYDVKM come from the germline V gene. The CDR3 has 14 residues. V was pared by 4 bases and J by 10 bases, with 14 bases between. The CDR3, as DNA: TGTGCCAGCAGTTACCCCTCGGCTACCTCACCCCTCCACTTT. Protein product: CASSYPSATSPLHF. Looking up the rest from reference TRBV28 and TRBJ1-6 gives the full variable domain: DVKVTQSSRYLVKRTGEKVFLECVQDMDHENMFWYRQDPGLGLRLIYFSYDVKMKEKGDIPEGYSVSREKKERFSLILESASTNQTSMYLCASSYPSATSPLHFGNGTRLTVT.

The chain has TRBV5-4 and TRBJ2-3, with 8 bases matching TRBD1. The V gene end was trimmed by 4 bases and the J gene end by 5 bases; junction bases not matched to a gene: 12. Germline assignment: CDR1 SGHNT and CDR2 YYREEE (reference sequence). The length of the CDR3 is 16 residues. CDR3 region: CASSPLTGAMGDTQYF. The CDR3 DNA follows: TGTGCCAGCAGCCCCTTGACAGGGGCCATGGGAGATACGCAGTATTTT.

This sequence joins TRBV4-1 and TRBJ2-7; D is unclear. The CDR3 is made up of 15 amino acids. Between the trimmed V and J ends, which lost 1 base and 0 bases, there was a span of 10 bases. Germline CDR1 MGHRA, CDR2 YSYEKL. The DNA for the CDR3 is TGCGCCAGCAGCCAAGCCCCGACGGTCTCCTACGAGCAGTACTTC. Amino acid sequence: CASSQAPTVSYEQYF.

The chain recombines TRBV29-1 with TRBJ2-7, with a tentative D call TRBD2 (5 bases). Germline V lookup: CDR1 SQVTM, CDR2 ANQGSEA. V dropped 7 bases and J dropped 4 bases, with 17 bases sitting between them. The CDR3 contains 13 residues. CDR3 amino acids: CSAAVSGPYEQYF. In nucleotides, the CDR3 is TGCAGCGCAGCGGTGTCAGGACCTTACGAGCAGTACTTC.

The rearrangement joins TRBV4-1 to TRBJ2-5; D unclear. V was clipped by 5 bases and J by 0 bases, with 13 bases between them. The CDR3 extends over 15 amino acids. In germline, CDR1 is MGHRA, CDR2 YSYEKL. The CDR3 region is CASSFIPGNQETQYF. In DNA form, the CDR3 reads TGCGCCAGCAGCTTCATACCCGGAAACCAAGAGACCCAGTACTTC.

Remarks on this clone: At one end the junction does not follow the germline gene, possibly because of a read error. The rearrangement joins TRBV2 to TRBJ2-3, with D maybe TRBD1 (5 bases). Germline V lookup: CDR1 SNHLY, CDR2 FYNNEI. The CDR3 runs to 10 residues. Here the CDR3 reads CASSEARQLF. The CDR3 DNA reads as TGTGCCAGCAGTGAAGCGCGACAGCTTTTT. The complete variable domain, with remaining parts taken from reference TRBV2 and TRBJ2-3, reads EPEVTQTPSHQVTQMGQEVILRCVPISNHLYFYWYRQILGQKVEFLVSFYNNEISEKSEIFDDQFSVERPDGSNFTLKIRSTKLEDSAMYFCASSEARQLFGPGTRLTVL.

V and J are TRBV5-4 and TRBJ2-2; perhaps D is TRBD1 or TRBD2 (5 bases each). The CDR3 totals 17 residues. With 1 base removed from V and 3 bases from J, the gap between germline ends came to 16 bases. Germline V CDR1 and CDR2: SGHNT, YYREEE (reference sequence). CDR3 sequence reads: CASSLSGRPSYTGELFF. CDR3 nucleotide sequence: TGTGCCAGCAGCTTGTCGGGGCGGCCGTCCTACACCGGGGAGCTGTTTTTT.

This clone came up once. This chain uses TRBV6-5 with TRBJ2-3; perhaps TRBD2 as D (5 bases). With 6 bases removed from V and 5 bases from J, the gap between germline ends came to 18 bases. Germline V gives CDR1 MNHEY, CDR2 SVGAGI. The CDR3 extends over 15 amino acids. CDR3 coding DNA: TGTGCCAGCAGGCCCGACGCGACCGGAGGAGATACGCAGTATTTT. Residues: CASRPDATGGDTQYF.

The chain links TRBV6-5 to TRBJ2-3; 12 positions agree with TRBD2. Germline V CDR1 and CDR2: MNHEY, SVGAGI. V shed 6 bases and J 5 bases; nucleotides not matched to a gene: 6. The CDR3 runs 15 residues. For the CDR3, the DNA is TGTGCCAGCAGACGACTAGCGGGAGAAGAAGATACGCAGTATTTT. It specifies CASRRLAGEEDTQYF.

This clone came up once. J is TRBJ2-2 and V is TRBV4-3; possible D gene TRBD2, 5 bases. Germline CDR1 LGHNA, CDR2 YSLEER. This CDR3 region has 17 residues. Trimming left V 0 bases short and J 0 bases short, with 11 bases between. The CDR3 loop is CASSQDPRAANTGELFF. Written as DNA, the CDR3 is TGCGCCAGCAGCCAAGATCCGCGGGCGGCGAACACCGGGGAGCTGTTTTTT.